This T cell receptor beta chain was identified during a study of cytotoxic CD8 clonotypes in ibrutinib-treated CLL (dated by TCRdb to the early 2020s). Background for the entire study: In this cohort, approximately 15 patients were treatment-naive and roughly 10 were relapsed/refractory, while about 17 had unmutated IGHV. Responses were partial in some 24 patients and complete in 2; after median approximately 69 months follow-up, approximately 15 stayed in remission and about twelve progressed. The response samples were drawn at a median of approximately 12 months into treatment, with a range of roughly 6 to 36 months. On average, each sample yielded about 260,000 productive templates and tens of thousands of productive rearrangements. Of the approximately 86 participants in the trial, 25 to 30 had longitudinal samples available. Cryopreserved peripheral blood mononuclear cells were obtained before treatment, at response, and at either sustained remission or disease progression. Patients were still on ibrutinib when every remission and progressive disease sample was collected.

In the germline V gene (reference sequence), CDR1 corresponds to MNHNY and CDR2 to SVGAGI. The CDR3 has 16 amino acids, counting the end cysteine and phenylalanine. The kept DNA is CDR3 alone, 48 bases in frame from the first base. The V end loses 6 bases and the J end loses 4 bases, and a stretch of 21 bases separates them. Summary of the overall study and its limitations: Public clonotypes were rare and either contracted or stayed stable during treatment, and the rise in clonality at ibrutinib response reflected the expansion of private clonotypes. Clonality rose at ibrutinib response, remained stable during sustained remission, and dropped back toward baseline at progression. Lymph node repertoires were not examined, and the timing of sampling was not matched between patients in sustained remission and those whose disease progressed. Baseline clonality was found to be higher than that of age-matched healthy donors and was strongly correlated with circulating CD8+ T-cell counts.

On a MiSeq, deep resolution sequencing aimed for a depth between 1 in 1 million and 1 in 200,000 T cells, with each clonotype covered approximately 9.2x on average. The immunoSEQ hsTCRB Kit was used to generate TCR beta libraries. As for the authors' bioinformatics: The data were analyzed with ImmunoSEQ Analyzer and ImmunoSEQ Data Assistant, and V, D and J gene assignments followed IMGT definitions. Clonality, which ranges from 0 to 1, was calculated as one minus the normalized Shannon entropy of productive rearrangement frequencies. Only overrepresented clonotypes making up at least 0.05% of the repertoire of each patient were included in the public clonotype analysis. Some twelve repertoires from age-matched healthy donors, obtained from immuneACCESS, served as clonality controls. TCRdb took over this immuneACCESS table, retaining in-frame rearrangements with V and J assigned. Such tables are incomplete; in checked studies, under half of the missing clones stem from an unresolved V gene, and the remainder is unexplained. V and J calls plus clone size are reproduced from that table; the DNA served to infer D and trimming. Here the sample has about 200,000 clones; 55% to 85% occur a single time. The ten top clones hold over 10% of the sample.

What this sample's time point label stands for: around 2 years on ibrutinib. For TCR beta library preparation, about 2 micrograms of genomic DNA were isolated from cryopreserved PBMCs. High-throughput TCR beta sequencing was performed on longitudinal blood samples from CLL patients receiving ibrutinib monotherapy. The patients took part in an open-label, single-center phase 2 trial of ibrutinib monotherapy. With respect to this clone: Its antigen target is currently unknown. Base qualities are not recorded, but no much larger clone differs from it by a single base.

The origin of this receptor is a human donor with chronic lymphocytic leukemia. This material consisted of PBMCs, taken after 24 months of ibrutinib treatment. This chain joins TRBV6-6 to TRBJ1-2, and TRBD1 may be the D gene, going by 6 matching bases. The DNA is as follows: TGTGCCAGCAGCTCTGACAGGTCGTATCGAATCTATGGCTACACCTTC. Its protein product is CASSSDRSYRIYGYTF.